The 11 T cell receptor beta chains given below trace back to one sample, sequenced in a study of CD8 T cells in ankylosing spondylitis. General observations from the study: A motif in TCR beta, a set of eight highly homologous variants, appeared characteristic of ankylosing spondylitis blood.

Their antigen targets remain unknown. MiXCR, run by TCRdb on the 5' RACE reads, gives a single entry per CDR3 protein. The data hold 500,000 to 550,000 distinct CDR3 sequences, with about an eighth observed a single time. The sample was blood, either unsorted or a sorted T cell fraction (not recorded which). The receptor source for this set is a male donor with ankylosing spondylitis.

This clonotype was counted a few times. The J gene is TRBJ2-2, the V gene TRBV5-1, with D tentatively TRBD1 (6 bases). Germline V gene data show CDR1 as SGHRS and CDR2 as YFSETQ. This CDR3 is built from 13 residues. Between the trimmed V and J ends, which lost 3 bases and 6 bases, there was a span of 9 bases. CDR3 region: CASSSTGPGELFF. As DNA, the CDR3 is TGCGCCAGCAGCTCGACAGGTCCCGGGGAGCTGTTTTTT.

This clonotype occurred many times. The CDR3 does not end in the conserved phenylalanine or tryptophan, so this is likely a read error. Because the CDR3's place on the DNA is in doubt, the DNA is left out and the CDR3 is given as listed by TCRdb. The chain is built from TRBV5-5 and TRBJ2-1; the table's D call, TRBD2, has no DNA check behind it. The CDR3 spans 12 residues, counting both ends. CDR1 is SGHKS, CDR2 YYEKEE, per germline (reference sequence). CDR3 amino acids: CASSWGAGGPLI.

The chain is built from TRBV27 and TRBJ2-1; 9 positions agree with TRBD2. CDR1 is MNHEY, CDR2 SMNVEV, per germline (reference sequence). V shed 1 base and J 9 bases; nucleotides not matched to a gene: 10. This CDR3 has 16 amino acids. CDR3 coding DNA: TGTGCCAGCAGTTTATTCAGGCGGGAGGGCCGGGGTGAGCAGTTCTTC. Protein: CASSLFRREGRGEQFF.

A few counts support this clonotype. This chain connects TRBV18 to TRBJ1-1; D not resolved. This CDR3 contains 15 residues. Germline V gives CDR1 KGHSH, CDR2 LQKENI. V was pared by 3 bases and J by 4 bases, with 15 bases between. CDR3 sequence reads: CASSPARAPGTEAFF. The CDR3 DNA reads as TGTGCCAGCTCACCGGCTAGGGCGCCGGGCACTGAAGCTTTCTTT.

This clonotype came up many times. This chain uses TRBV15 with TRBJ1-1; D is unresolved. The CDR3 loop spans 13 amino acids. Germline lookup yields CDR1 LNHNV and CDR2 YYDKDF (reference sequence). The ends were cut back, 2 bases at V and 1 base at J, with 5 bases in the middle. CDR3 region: CATSRQPNTEAFF. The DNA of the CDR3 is TGTGCCACCAGCAGACAGCCGAACACTGAAGCTTTCTTT.

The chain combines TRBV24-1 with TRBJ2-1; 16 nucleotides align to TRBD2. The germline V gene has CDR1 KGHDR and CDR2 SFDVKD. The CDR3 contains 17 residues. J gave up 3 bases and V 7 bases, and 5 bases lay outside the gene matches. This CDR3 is CATSGTSGRVNYNEQFF. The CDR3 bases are TGTGCCACCAGCGGGACTAGCGGGAGGGTCAACTACAATGAGCAGTTCTTC.

The DNA of the CDR3 is TGTGCCAGCGGGGGGGGAACTAGCGGGAGAAATGAGCAGTTCTTC. It is translated as CASGGGTSGRNEQFF. The rearrangement uses TRBV7-2 and TRBJ2-1; TRBD2 agrees at 11 bases. This CDR3 has 15 residues. Trimming removed 8 bases from V and 7 bases from J; junction bases left unmatched: 10. From germline, CDR1 is SGHTA and CDR2 FQGNSA.

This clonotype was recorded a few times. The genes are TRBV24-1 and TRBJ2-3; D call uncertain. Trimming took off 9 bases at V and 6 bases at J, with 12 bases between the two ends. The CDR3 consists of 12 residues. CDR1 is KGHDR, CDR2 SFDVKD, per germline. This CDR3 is CATVAPRDTQYF. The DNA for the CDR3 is TGTGCCACCGTTGCACCGAGGGATACGCAGTATTTT.

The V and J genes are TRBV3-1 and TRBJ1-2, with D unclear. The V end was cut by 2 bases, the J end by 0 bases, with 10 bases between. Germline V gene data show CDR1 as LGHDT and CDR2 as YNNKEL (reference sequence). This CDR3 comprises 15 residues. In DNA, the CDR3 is TGTGCCAGCAGCCAACCGGGAGCCGCTAACTATGGCTACACCTTC. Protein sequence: CASSQPGAANYGYTF. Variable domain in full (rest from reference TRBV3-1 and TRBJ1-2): DTAVSQTPKYLVTQMGNDKSIKCEQNLGHDTMYWYKQDSKKFLKIMFSYNNKELIINETVPNRFSPKSPDKAHLNLHINSLELGDSAVYFCASSQPGAANYGYTFGSGTRLTVV.

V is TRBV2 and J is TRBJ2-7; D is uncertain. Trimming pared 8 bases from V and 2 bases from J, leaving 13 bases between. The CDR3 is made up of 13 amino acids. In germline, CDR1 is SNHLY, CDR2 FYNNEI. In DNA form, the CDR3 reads TGTGCCAGCCGCGTAAGGGAAACCTACGAGCAGTACTTC. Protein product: CASRVRETYEQYF.

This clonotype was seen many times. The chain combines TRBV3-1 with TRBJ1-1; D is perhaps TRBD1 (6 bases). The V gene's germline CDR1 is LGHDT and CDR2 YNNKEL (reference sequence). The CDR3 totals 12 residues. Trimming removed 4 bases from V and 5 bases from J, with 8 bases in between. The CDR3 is CASSRTETEAFF. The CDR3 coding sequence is TGTGCCAGCAGCCGGACAGAGACTGAAGCTTTCTTT. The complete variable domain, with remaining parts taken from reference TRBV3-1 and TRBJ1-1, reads DTAVSQTPKYLVTQMGNDKSIKCEQNLGHDTMYWYKQDSKKFLKIMFSYNNKELIINETVPNRFSPKSPDKAHLNLHINSLELGDSAVYFCASSRTETEAFFGQGTRLTVV.